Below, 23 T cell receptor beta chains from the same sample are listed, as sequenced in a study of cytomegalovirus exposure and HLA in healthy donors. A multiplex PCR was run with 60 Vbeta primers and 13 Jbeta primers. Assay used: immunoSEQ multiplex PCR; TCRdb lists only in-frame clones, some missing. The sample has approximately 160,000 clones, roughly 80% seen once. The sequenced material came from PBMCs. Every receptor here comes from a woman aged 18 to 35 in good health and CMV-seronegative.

CDR3 loop: CAISVGAALWGYTF. CDR3 in DNA: TGTGCCATCAGTGTTGGTGCGGCTCTTTGGGGCTACACCTTC. The V and J genes are TRBV10-3 and TRBJ1-2, with D hard to call. The length of the CDR3 is 14 residues. Germline V CDR1 and CDR2: ENHRY, SYGVKD. The ends were cut back, 4 bases at V and 8 bases at J, with 17 bases in the middle.

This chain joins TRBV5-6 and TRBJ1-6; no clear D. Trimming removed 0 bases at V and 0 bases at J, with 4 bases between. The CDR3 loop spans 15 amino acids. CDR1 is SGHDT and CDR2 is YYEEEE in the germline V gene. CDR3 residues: CASSLDSSYNSPLHF. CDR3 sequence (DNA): TGTGCCAGCAGCTTGGACAGCTCCTATAATTCACCCCTCCACTTT.

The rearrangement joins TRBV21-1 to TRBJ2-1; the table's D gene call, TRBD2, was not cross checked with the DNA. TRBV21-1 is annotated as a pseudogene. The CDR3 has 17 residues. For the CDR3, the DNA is TGTGCCAGCAGCGACTGCTCTGGGACTAGCATTGACAATGAGCAGTTCTTC. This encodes CASSDCSGTSIDNEQFF.

The CDR3 spells CAIRSGQGIYEQYF. The CDR3 DNA sequence: TGTGCCATCAGGTCAGGACAGGGAATCTACGAGCAGTACTTC. The chain has TRBV10-3 and TRBJ2-7; 8 bases are a match to TRBD1. This CDR3 contains 14 residues. Germline CDR1 and CDR2: ENHRY and SYGVKD. Trimming cost V 6 bases and J 3 bases; bases outside gene matches: 7.

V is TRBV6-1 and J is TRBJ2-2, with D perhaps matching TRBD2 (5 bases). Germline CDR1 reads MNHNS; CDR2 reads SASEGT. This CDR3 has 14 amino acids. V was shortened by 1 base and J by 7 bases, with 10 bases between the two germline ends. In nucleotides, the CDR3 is TGTGCCAGCAGTGAAGTGTGGGAGATCGGGGAGCTGTTTTTT. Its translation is CASSEVWEIGELFF.

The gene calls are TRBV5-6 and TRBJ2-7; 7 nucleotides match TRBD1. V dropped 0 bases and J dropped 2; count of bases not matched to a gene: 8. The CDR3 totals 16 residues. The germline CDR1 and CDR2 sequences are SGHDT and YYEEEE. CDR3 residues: CASSLANRGIAYEQYF. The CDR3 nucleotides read TGTGCCAGCAGCTTGGCCAACAGGGGTATAGCCTACGAGCAGTACTTC.

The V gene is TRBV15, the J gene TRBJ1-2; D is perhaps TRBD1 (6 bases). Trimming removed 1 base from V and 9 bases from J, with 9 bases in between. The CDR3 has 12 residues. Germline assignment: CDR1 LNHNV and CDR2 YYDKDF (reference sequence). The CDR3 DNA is TGTGCCACCAGCAGAGGACAGGAAAGCTACACCTTC. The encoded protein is CATSRGQESYTF.

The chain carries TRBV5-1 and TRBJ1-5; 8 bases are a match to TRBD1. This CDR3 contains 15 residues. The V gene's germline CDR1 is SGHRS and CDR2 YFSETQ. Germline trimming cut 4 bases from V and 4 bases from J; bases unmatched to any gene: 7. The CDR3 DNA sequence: TGCGCCAGCAGCACGACAGGGGCCGGGAATCAGCCCCAGCATTTT. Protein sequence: CASSTTGAGNQPQHF.

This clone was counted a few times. The CDR3 DNA reads TGCGCCAGCAGCTACCAAGGGACAGTCCAAGAGACCCAGTACTTC. The encoded protein is CASSYQGTVQETQYF. The chain uses TRBV5-1 and TRBJ2-5; 7 bases align to TRBD1. Per the germline V gene, CDR1 is SGHRS and CDR2 is YFSETQ. Trimming removed 3 bases from V and 1 base from J; junction bases left unmatched: 6. The CDR3 is 15 residues long.

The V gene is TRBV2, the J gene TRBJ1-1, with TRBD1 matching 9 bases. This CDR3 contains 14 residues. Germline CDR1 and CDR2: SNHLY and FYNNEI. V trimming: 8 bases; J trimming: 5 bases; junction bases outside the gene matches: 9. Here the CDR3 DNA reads TGTGCCAGCCGTAGGACAGGGGATTTTACTGAAGCTTTCTTT. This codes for CASRRTGDFTEAFF.

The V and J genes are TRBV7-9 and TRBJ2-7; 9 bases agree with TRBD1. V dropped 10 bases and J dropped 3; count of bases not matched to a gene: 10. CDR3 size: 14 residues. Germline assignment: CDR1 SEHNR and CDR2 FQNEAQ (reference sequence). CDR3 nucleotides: TGTGCCACCAACCCCGAGACAGGGGGCTACGAGCAGTACTTC. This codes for CATNPETGGYEQYF.

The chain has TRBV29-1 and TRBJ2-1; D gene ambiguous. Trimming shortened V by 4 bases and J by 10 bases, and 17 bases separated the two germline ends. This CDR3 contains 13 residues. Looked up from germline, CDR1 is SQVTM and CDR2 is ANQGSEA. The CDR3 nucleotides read TGCAGCGTTGCGTCTAGTCTGCGTCGAGAGCAGTTCTTC. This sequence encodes CSVASSLRREQFF.

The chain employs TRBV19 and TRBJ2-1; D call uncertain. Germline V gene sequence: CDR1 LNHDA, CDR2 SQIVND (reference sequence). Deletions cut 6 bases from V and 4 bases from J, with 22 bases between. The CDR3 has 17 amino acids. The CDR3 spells CASRPNLAVGTYNEQFF. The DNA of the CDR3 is TGTGCCAGTAGACCGAATTTGGCGGTGGGTACTTACAATGAGCAGTTCTTC.

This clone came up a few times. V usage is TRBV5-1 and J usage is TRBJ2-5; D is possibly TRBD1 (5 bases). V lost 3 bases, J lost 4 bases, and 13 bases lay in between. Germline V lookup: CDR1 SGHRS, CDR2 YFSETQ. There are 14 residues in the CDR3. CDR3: CASSSGQPTETQYF. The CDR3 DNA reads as TGCGCCAGCAGCTCAGGACAACCCACAGAGACCCAGTACTTC.

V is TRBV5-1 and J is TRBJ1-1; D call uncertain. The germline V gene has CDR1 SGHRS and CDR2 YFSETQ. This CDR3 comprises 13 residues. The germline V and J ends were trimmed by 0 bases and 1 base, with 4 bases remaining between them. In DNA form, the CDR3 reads TGCGCCAGCAGCTTGGACAAGAACACTGAAGCTTTCTTT. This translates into CASSLDKNTEAFF.

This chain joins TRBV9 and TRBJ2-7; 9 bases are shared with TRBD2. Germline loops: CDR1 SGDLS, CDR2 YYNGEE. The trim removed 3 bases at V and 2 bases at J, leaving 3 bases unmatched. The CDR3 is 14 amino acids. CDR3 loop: CASSETSGPYEQYF. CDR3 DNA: TGTGCCAGCAGCGAGACTAGCGGCCCCTACGAGCAGTACTTC.

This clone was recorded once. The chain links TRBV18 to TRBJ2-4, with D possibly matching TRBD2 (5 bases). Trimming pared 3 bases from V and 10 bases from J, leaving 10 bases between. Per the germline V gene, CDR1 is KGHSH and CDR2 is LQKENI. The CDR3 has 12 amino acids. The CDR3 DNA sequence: TGTGCCAGCTCACCGCCCACGGGAATTCAGTACTTC. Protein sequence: CASSPPTGIQYF.

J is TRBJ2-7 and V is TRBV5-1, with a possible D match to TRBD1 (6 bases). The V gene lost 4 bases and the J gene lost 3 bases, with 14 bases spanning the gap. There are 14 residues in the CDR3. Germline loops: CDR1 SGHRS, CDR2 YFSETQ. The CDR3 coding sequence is TGCGCCAGCAGCCAGGATAACAGGGTCTACGAGCAGTACTTC. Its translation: CASSQDNRVYEQYF.

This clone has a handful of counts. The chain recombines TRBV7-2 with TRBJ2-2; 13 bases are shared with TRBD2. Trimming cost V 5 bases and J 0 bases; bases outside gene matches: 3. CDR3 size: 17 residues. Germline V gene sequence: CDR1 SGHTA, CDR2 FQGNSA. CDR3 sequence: CASSRTSGSTNTGELFF. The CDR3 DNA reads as TGTGCCAGCAGCCGGACTAGCGGGAGCACGAACACCGGGGAGCTGTTTTTT.

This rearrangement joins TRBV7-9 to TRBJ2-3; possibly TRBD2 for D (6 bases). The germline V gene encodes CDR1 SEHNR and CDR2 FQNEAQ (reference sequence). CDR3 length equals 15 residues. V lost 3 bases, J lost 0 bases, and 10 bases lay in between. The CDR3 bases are TGTGCCAGCAGCTTTTTAAGCGGGAGCACAGATACGCAGTATTTT. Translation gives CASSFLSGSTDTQYF.

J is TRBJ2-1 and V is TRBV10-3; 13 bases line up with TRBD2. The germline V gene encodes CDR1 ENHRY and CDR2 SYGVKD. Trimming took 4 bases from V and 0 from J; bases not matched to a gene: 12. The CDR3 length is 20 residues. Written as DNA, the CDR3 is TGTGCCATCAGTGGCCCGGGACTAGCGGGGACAATGGGCTCCTACAATGAGCAGTTCTTC. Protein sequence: CAISGPGLAGTMGSYNEQFF.

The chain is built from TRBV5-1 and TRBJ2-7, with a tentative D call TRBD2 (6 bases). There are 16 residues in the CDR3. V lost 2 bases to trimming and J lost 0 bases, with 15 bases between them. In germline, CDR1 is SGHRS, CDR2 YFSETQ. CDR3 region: CASSFKSGSLSYEQYF. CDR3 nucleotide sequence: TGCGCCAGCAGCTTTAAAAGCGGGTCCCTCTCCTACGAGCAGTACTTC.

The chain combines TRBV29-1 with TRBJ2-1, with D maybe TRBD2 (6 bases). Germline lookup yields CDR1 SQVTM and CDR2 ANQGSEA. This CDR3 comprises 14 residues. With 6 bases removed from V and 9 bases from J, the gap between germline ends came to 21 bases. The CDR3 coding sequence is TGCAGCGTCGCTTCCGGACTATCCGGGGCTGAGCAGTTCTTC. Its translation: CSVASGLSGAEQFF.